These 16 T cell receptor beta chains were sequenced from one sample in a study of T cell responses to AZD1222 COVID-19 vaccine. TCRdb's copy holds only in-frame clones and misses some; the assay was immunoSEQ multiplex PCR. The sample has over 100,000 clones; approximately 88% are singletons. Material: peripheral blood, obtained on day 0 of MenACWY control vaccination. The source of these receptors is an adult in good health.

This CDR3 is CASSQDSLNYNEQFF. In nucleotides, the CDR3 is TGTGCCAGTAGTCAGGACAGCCTGAACTACAATGAGCAGTTCTTC. This sequence joins TRBV19 and TRBJ2-1; possible D gene TRBD1, 6 bases. Trimming cost V 5 bases and J 3 bases, with 14 bases left between them. CDR1 is LNHDA, CDR2 SQIVND, per germline (reference sequence). This CDR3 comprises 15 residues. Supplemented by reference TRBV19 and TRBJ2-1, the full variable domain reads DGGITQSPKYLFRKEGQNVTLSCEQNLNHDAMYWYRQDPGQGLRLIYYSQIVNDFQKGDIAEGYSVSREKKESFPLTVTSAQKNPTAFYLCASSQDSLNYNEQFFGPGTRLTVL.

This clone appeared once. The rearrangement joins TRBV27 to TRBJ1-4; 10 bases align to TRBD1. The length of the CDR3 is 13 residues. The V gene's germline CDR1 is MNHEY and CDR2 SMNVEV (reference sequence). Unmatched junction bases numbered 4, after V lost 10 bases and J lost 5 bases. Here the CDR3 DNA reads TGTGCCACCCGGACAGGGGGGAATGAAAAACTGTTTTTT. It specifies CATRTGGNEKLFF.

The J gene is TRBJ2-5, the V gene TRBV14; TRBD2 aligns across 7 bases. The ends lost 0 bases at V and 7 bases at J; junction bases unmatched: 8. Germline V gene lookup returns CDR1 SGHDN and CDR2 FVKESK. The CDR3 spans 15 residues. For the CDR3, the DNA is TGTGCCAGCAGCCAAGACCGGACTAGATGGGGGACCCAGTACTTC. Its translation is CASSQDRTRWGTQYF.

The rearrangement joins TRBV15 to TRBJ2-1; no definite D call. The ends were cut back, 7 bases at V and 1 base at J, with 14 bases in the middle. CDR3 length: 15 residues. Germline assignment: CDR1 LNHNV and CDR2 YYDKDF (reference sequence). The CDR3 DNA reads as TGTGCCACCAAACGAGACACCATATCCTACAATGAGCAGTTCTTC. Protein product: CATKRDTISYNEQFF.

The gene calls are TRBV6-5 and TRBJ1-2; the D gene is possibly TRBD1 (6 bases). Trimming removed 6 bases at V and 8 bases at J, with 13 bases between. Germline CDR1 and CDR2: MNHEY and SVGAGI. The CDR3 contains 12 residues. In nucleotides, the CDR3 is TGTGCCAGCAGGGGACCAGGGGACGGCTACACCTTC. Its translation: CASRGPGDGYTF.

The chain couples TRBV11-2 to TRBJ2-1, with a tentative D call TRBD2 (5 bases). V was trimmed by 7 bases and J by 7 bases, leaving 11 bases between them. This CDR3 has 12 residues. Germline CDR1 SGHAT, CDR2 FQNNGV. CDR3 nucleotide sequence: TGTGCCAGCAATTGGGAGTTAAATGAGCAGTTCTTC. Translation: CASNWELNEQFF.

This clone was found once. The CDR3 loop reads CASSREGSTEAFF. The CDR3 coding sequence is TGTGCCAGCAGCCGGGAGGGGAGCACTGAAGCTTTCTTT. The gene calls are TRBV9 and TRBJ1-1, with D tentatively TRBD1 (5 bases). The V end was cut by 4 bases, the J end by 4 bases, with 11 bases between. Germline V gives CDR1 SGDLS, CDR2 YYNGEE. This CDR3 region has 13 residues.

The genes are TRBV28 and TRBJ1-1; D ambiguous. The CDR3 runs 12 residues. CDR1 is MDHEN and CDR2 is SYDVKM in the germline V gene. Trimming pared 5 bases from V and 4 bases from J, leaving 8 bases between. The CDR3 is CASSSGFTEAFF. The CDR3 nucleotides read TGTGCCAGCAGTAGCGGGTTCACTGAAGCTTTCTTT.

The rearrangement links TRBV7-2 to TRBJ2-1; D not certain. This CDR3 comprises 14 residues. The V gene lost 5 bases and the J gene lost 0 bases, with 8 bases spanning the gap. CDR1 and CDR2 (germline): SGHTA, FQGNSA. The CDR3 nucleotides read TGTGCCAGCAGCCGGACGTACTCCTACAATGAGCAGTTCTTC. It translates to CASSRTYSYNEQFF.

The CDR3 sequence is CASTRSADGYTF. The CDR3 nucleotides read TGTGCCAGCACCCGGTCGGCAGATGGCTACACCTTC. V gene TRBV12-3 or TRBV12-4 combines with J gene TRBJ1-2; D gene uncertain. CDR3 length: 12 amino acids. V lost 7 bases, J lost 6 bases, and 12 bases lay in between.

The chain joins TRBV19 to TRBJ1-4; the D gene is possibly TRBD1 (6 bases). This CDR3 has 16 residues. The germline V gene encodes CDR1 LNHDA and CDR2 SQIVND (reference sequence). V lost 5 bases and J 0 bases, leaving 13 bases between the germline ends. Here the CDR3 DNA reads TGTGCCAGTAGTCCGCGAGGGGGGTCAACTAATGAAAAACTGTTTTTT. Translating gives CASSPRGGSTNEKLFF.

This clone was picked up one time. This rearrangement joins TRBV7-2 to TRBJ2-2, with 8 bases aligning to TRBD1. From germline, CDR1 is SGHTA and CDR2 FQGNSA. The CDR3 sequence is 14 residues long. Trimming at V came to 7 bases and at J to 6 bases, leaving 7 bases not matched to a gene. DNA of the CDR3: TGTGCCAGCACCTACCAGGGGGCCCCCGGGGAGCTGTTTTTT. Residues: CASTYQGAPGELFF.

This sequence joins TRBV28 and TRBJ2-7; D might be TRBD2 (6 bases). The V end lost 5 bases, the J end lost 0 bases, and 14 bases lay between the germline ends. Per the germline V gene, CDR1 is MDHEN and CDR2 is SYDVKM. This CDR3 spans 15 amino acids. Here the CDR3 DNA reads TGTGCCAGCAGTCCCTTGGGACTGAGCTCCTACGAGCAGTACTTC. Its protein product is CASSPLGLSSYEQYF.

The rearrangement uses TRBV3-1 (or the pseudogene TRBV3-2) and TRBJ2-7, with a possible D match to TRBD2 (7 bases). V shed 1 base and J shed 8 bases, with 15 bases lying between them. The CDR3 consists of 14 residues. Germline CDR1 is LGHDT and CDR2 is YNNKEL (reference sequence). The CDR3 region is CASSQGGREIQQYF. Written as DNA, the CDR3 is TGTGCCAGCAGCCAAGGGGGGCGGGAGATCCAGCAGTACTTC.

This chain links TRBV2 with TRBJ2-3; weak D call: TRBD2 (6 bases). CDR1 and CDR2 from the germline V gene are SNHLY and FYNNEI. V dropped 2 bases and J dropped 0 bases, with 12 bases sitting between them. The CDR3 covers 16 residues. The DNA of the CDR3 is TGTGCCAGCAGTGAAATTTCCGGGACTAGCACAGATACGCAGTATTTT. Its translation is CASSEISGTSTDTQYF.

The table lists this clone with a few counts. V usage is TRBV6-2 or TRBV6-3 and J usage is TRBJ1-5; no definite D call. CDR3 size: 13 residues. Germline CDR1 and CDR2: MNHEY and SVGEGT. The germline V and J ends were trimmed by 0 bases and 6 bases, with 6 bases remaining between them. As DNA, the CDR3 is TGTGCCAGCAGTTACTCGCGGGTTCAGCCCCAGCATTTT. It specifies CASSYSRVQPQHF.